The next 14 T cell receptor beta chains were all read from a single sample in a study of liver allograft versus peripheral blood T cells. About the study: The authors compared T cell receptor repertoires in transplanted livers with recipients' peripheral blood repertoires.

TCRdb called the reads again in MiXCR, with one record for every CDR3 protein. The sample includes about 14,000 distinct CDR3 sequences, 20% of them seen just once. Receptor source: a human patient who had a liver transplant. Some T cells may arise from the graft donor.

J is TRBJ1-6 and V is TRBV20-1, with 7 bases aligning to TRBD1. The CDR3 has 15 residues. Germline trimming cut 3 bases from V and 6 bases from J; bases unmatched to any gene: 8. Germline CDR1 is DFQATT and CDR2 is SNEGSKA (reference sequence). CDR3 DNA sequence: TGCAGTGCTAGGAGACAGGGACACGCTAATTCACCCCTCCACTTT. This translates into CSARRQGHANSPLHF.

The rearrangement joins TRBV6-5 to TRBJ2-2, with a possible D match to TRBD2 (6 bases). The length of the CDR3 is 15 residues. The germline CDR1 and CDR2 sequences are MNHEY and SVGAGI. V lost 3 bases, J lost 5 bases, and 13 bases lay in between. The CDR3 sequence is CASSYGGGGTGELFF. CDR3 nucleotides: TGTGCCAGCAGTTATGGGGGTGGGGGGACCGGGGAGCTGTTTTTT.

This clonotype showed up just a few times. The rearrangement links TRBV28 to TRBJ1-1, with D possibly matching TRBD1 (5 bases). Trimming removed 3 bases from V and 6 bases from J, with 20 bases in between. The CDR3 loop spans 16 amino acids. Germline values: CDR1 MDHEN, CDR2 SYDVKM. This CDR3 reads CASSLVDPGTFSEAFF. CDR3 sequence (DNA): TGTGCCAGCAGTTTGGTCGACCCGGGGACGTTTTCTGAAGCTTTCTTT. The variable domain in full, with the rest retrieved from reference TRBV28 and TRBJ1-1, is DVKVTQSSRYLVKRTGEKVFLECVQDMDHENMFWYRQDPGLGLRLIYFSYDVKMKEKGDIPEGYSVSREKKERFSLILESASTNQTSMYLCASSLVDPGTFSEAFFGQGTRLTVV.

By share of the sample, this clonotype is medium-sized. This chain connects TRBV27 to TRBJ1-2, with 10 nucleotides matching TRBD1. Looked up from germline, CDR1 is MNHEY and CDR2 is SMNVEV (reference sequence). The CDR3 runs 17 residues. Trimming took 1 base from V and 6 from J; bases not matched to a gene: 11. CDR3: CASSLYGTGALVDGYTF. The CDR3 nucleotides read TGTGCCAGCAGTTTATATGGGACAGGGGCACTGGTGGATGGCTACACCTTC.

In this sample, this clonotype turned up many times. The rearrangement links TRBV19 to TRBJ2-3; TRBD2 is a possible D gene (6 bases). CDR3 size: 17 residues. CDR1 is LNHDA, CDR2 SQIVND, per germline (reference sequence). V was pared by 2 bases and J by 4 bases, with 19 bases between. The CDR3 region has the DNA TGTGCCAGTAGTATAAAGGGCTCAGCGGGTCCCGCAGATACGCAGTATTTT. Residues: CASSIKGSAGPADTQYF.

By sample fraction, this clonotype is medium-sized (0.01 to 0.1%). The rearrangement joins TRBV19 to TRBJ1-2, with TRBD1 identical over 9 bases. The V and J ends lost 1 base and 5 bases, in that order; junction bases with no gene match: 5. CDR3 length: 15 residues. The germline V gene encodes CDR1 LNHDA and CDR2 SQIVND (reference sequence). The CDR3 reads CASSIADRGGYGYTF. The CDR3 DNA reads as TGTGCCAGTAGTATAGCGGACAGGGGAGGTTATGGCTACACCTTC.

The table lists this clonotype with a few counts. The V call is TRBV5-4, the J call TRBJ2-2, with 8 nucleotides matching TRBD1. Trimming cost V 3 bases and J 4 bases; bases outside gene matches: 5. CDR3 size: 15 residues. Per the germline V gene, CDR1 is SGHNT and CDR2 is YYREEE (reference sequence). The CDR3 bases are TGTGCCAGCAGCTGGACAGGGCGAGTCACCGGGGAGCTGTTTTTT. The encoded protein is CASSWTGRVTGELFF.

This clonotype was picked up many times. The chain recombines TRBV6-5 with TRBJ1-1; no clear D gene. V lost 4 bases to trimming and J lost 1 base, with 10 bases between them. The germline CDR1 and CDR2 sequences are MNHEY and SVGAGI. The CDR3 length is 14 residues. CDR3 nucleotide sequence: TGTGCCAGCAGTTTCGGCATCGAGAACACTGAAGCTTTCTTT. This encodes CASSFGIENTEAFF.

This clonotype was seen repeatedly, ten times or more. CDR3 sequence reads: CAISEGSDTEAFF. In nucleotides, the CDR3 is TGTGCCATCAGTGAGGGTTCGGACACTGAAGCTTTCTTT. The V and J genes are TRBV10-3 and TRBJ1-1; no definite D call. The germline V gene encodes CDR1 ENHRY and CDR2 SYGVKD. CDR3 size: 13 residues. The ends were cut back, 2 bases at V and 3 bases at J, with 7 bases in the middle.

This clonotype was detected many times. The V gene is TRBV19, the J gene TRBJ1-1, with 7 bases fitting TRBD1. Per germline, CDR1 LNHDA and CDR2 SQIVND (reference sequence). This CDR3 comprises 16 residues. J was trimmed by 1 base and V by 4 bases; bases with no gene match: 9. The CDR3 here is CASSTRQGSGNTEAFF. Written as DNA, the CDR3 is TGTGCCAGTAGTACAAGACAGGGCAGTGGGAACACTGAAGCTTTCTTT. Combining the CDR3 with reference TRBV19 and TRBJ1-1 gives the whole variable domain DGGITQSPKYLFRKEGQNVTLSCEQNLNHDAMYWYRQDPGQGLRLIYYSQIVNDFQKGDIAEGYSVSREKKESFPLTVTSAQKNPTAFYLCASSTRQGSGNTEAFFGQGTRLTVV.

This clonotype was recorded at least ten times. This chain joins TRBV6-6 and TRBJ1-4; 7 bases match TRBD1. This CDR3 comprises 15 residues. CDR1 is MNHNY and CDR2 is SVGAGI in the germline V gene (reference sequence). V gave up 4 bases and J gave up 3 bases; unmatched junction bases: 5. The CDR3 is CASSSTGVANEKLFF. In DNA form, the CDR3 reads TGTGCCAGCAGTTCCACAGGGGTGGCTAATGAAAAACTGTTTTTT.

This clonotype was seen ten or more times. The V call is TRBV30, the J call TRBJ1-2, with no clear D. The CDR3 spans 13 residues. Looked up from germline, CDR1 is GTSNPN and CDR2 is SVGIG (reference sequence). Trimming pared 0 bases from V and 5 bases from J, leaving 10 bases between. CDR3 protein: CAWSVGGMYGYTF. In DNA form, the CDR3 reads TGTGCCTGGAGTGTGGGCGGGATGTATGGCTACACCTTC. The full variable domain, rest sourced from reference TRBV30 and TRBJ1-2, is SQTIHQWPATLVQPVGSPLSLECTVEGTSNPNLYWYRQAAGRGLQLLFYSVGIGQISSEVPQNLSASRPQDRQFILSSKKLLLSDSGFYLCAWSVGGMYGYTFGSGTRLTVV.

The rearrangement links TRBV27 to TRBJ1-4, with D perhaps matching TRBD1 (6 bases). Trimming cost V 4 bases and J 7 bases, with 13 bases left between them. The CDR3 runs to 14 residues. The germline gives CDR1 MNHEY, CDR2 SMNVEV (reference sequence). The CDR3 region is CASSYGQYGEKLFF. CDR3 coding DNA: TGTGCCAGCAGTTACGGACAGTATGGTGAAAAACTGTTTTTT.

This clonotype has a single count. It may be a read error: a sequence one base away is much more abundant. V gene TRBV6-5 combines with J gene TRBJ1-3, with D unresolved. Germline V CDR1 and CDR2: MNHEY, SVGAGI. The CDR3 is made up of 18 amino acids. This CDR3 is CASSYSRQLLHSGNTTYF. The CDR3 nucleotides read TGTGCCAGCAGTTACTCGAGGCAGCTCCTCCACTCTGGAAACACCACATATTTT.